This T cell receptor beta chain is from a study of blood T cell repertoires in COVID-19. Study context: Acute-phase and convalescent COVID-19 samples originated in the United States, Italy and Spain. T cells, B-cell-depleted T cells, or PBMCs supplied cDNA or gDNA.

Trimming pared 0 bases from V and 5 bases from J, leaving 5 bases between. The CDR3 loop spans 13 amino acids. Germline CDR1 and CDR2: LGHNA and YSLEER. Seattle researchers signed up patients amid active infection and tracked them longitudinally. In the study's own analysis: For nucleated cells, counts were estimated from reference gene primer amplification. Here immunoSEQ multiplex PCR was the method, and the copy in TCRdb shows in-frame clones only, minus some. Clone size and V and J calls were adopted from that table, with D and trimming inferred from the DNA. The sample includes some 46,000 clones, 70% to 90% of them seen just once.

The sample was peripheral blood. The chain couples TRBV4-3 to TRBJ2-4; D gene ambiguous. This receptor was identified in a woman aged 80 or over with COVID-19, enrolled during active disease. CDR3 sequence (DNA): TGCGCCAGCAGCCAAGACGGTGAAAACATTCAGTACTTC. It encodes CASSQDGENIQYF.